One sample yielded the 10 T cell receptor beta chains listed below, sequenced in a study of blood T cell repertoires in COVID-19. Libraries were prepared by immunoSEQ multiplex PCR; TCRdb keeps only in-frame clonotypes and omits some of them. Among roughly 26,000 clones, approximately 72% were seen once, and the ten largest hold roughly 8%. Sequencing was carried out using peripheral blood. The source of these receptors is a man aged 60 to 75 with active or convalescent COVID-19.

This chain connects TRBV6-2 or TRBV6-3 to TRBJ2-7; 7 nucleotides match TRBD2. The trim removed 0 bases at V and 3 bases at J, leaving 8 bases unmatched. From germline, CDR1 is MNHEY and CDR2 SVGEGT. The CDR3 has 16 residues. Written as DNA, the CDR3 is TGTGCCAGCAGTTACTCGCCCAGCGGGAAGGTCTACGAGCAGTACTTC. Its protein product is CASSYSPSGKVYEQYF.

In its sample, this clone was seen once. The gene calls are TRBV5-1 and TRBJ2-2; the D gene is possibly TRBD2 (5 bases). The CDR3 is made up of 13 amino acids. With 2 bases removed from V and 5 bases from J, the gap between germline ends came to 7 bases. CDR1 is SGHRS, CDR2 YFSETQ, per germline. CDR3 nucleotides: TGCGCCAGCAGCTTCGGGGATACCGGGGAGCTGTTTTTT. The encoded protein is CASSFGDTGELFF.

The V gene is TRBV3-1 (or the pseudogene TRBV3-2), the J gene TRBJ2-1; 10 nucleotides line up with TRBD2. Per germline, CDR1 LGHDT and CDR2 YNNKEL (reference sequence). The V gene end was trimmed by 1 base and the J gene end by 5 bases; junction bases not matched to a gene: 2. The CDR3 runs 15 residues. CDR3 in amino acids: CASSQGTSGHNEQFF. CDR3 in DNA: TGTGCCAGCAGCCAAGGGACTAGCGGTCACAATGAGCAGTTCTTC.

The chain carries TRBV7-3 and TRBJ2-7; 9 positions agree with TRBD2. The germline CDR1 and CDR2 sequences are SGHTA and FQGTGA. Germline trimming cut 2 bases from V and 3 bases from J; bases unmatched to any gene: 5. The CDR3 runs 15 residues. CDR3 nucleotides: TGTGCCAGCAGCTTATCTAGCGGGAATAACTACGAGCAGTACTTC. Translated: CASSLSSGNNYEQYF.

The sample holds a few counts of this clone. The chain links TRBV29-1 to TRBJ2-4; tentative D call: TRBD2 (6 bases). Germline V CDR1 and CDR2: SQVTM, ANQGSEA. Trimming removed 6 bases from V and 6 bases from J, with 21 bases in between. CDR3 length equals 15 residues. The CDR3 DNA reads TGCAGCGTGGCCCGGGGAGGAGGGTCGGGAAACATTCAGTACTTC. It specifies CSVARGGGSGNIQYF.

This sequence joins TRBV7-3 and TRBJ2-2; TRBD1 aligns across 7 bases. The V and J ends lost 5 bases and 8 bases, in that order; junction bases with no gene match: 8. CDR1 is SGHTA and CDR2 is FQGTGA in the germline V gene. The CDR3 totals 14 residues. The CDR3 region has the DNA TGTGCCAGCAGCCCTCGACAGGGAAAAGGGGAGCTGTTTTTT. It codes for CASSPRQGKGELFF. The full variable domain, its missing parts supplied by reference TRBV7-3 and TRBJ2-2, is GAGVSQTPSNKVTEKGKYVELRCDPISGHTALYWYRQSLGQGPEFLIYFQGTGAADDSGLPNDRFFAVRPEGSVSTLKIQRTERGDSAVYLCASSPRQGKGELFFGEGSRLTVL.

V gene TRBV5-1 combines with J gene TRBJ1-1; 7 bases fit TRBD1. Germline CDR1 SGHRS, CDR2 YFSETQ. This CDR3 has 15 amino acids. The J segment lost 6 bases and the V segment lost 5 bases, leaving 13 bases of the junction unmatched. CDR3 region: CASSLTGVGVSEAFF. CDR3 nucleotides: TGCGCCAGCAGTCTTACAGGGGTCGGGGTATCTGAAGCTTTCTTT.

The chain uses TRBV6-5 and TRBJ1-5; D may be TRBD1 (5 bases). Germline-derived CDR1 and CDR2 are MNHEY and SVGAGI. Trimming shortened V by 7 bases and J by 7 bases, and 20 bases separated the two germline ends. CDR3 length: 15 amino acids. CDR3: CASTTQRGLIQPQHF. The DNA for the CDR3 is TGTGCCAGCACTACCCAGCGGGGGTTGATCCAGCCCCAGCATTTT.

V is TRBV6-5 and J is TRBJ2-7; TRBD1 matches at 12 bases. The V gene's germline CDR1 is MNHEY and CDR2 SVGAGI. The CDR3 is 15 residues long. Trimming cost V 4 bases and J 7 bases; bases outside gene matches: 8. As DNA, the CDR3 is TGTGCCAGCAGTTCCCGGGACAGGGGGCGCCGGGAGCAGTACTTC. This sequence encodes CASSSRDRGRREQYF.

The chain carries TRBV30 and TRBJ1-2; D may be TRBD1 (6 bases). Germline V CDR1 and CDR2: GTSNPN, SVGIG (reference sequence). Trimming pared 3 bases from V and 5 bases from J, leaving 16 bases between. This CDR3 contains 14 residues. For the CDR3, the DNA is TGTGCCTGGAGCCTCACGTGGACAGCGTATGGCTACACCTTC. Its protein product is CAWSLTWTAYGYTF.